This record covers a single T cell receptor (beta chain). No antigen is known for it. This sample is drawn from a study of cytomegalovirus exposure and HLA in healthy donors. Findings of the study overall: The dataset shows that most TCR sequences were rare, while some public TCRs occurred in many donors. In vitro checks showed that three CMV-associated chains really do target CMV antigens.

Generated by immunoSEQ multiplex PCR, the TCRdb table keeps only in-frame clones and is missing some. The sample comprises tens of thousands of clones, 84% of which are singletons, and around an eighth rests with the top ten. The CDR3 is 16 amino acids. V lost 3 bases and J 0 bases, leaving 14 bases between the germline ends. Germline loops: CDR1 SGHDT, CDR2 YYEEEE. The chain uses TRBV5-6 and TRBJ2-3, with D tentatively TRBD2 (6 bases). The source is a woman between 18 and 30 years old in good health and CMV-seropositive. The material sequenced was PBMCs. The CDR3 nucleotides are TGTGCCAGCAGCTCCTTCCCGGGGGATAGCACAGATACGCAGTATTTT. This encodes CASSSFPGDSTDTQYF.